The rows below give T cell receptor beta chains drawn from one sample of a study of shared clonotypes between healthy human individuals. Assay: immunoSEQ multiplex PCR; the TCRdb copy retains only in-frame clones and omits some. The sample lists about 1 million clones, 65% to 80% occurring once. Sequencing input: memory CD4+ T cells sorted from blood. The receptors come from a man between 18 and 29 years old in good health. Each CDR3 is given with its conserved first and last residue. Each record gives: J gene, V gene, D gene, clone size, CDR3 DNA, CDR3 protein. D genes are given only for firm matches. For some rows the clone size is stated as once, few or many, or as a class when expanded; others skip it.

j_call: TRBJ2-3; v_call: TRBV27; d_call: TRBD2; clone_size: .; cdr3_nt: TGTGCCAGCAGGCGACTAGCGGGAGCCCCCGATACGCAGTATTTT; cdr3_aa: CASRRLAGAPDTQYF
j_call: TRBJ2-1; v_call: TRBV2; d_call: TRBD1; clone_size: once; cdr3_nt: TGTGCCAGCAGGGGAAGTTTAGGGGGCCCCTACAATGAGCAGTTCTTC; cdr3_aa: CASRGSLGGPYNEQFF
j_call: TRBJ2-3; v_call: TRBV27; d_call: .; clone_size: .; cdr3_nt: TGTGCCAGCAGACCAGATACGCAGTATTTT; cdr3_aa: CASRPDTQYF
j_call: TRBJ1-1; v_call: TRBV6-4; d_call: .; clone_size: .; cdr3_nt: TGTGCCAGCAGTTACTCGGAAAACACTGAAGCTTTCTTT; cdr3_aa: CASSYSENTEAFF
j_call: TRBJ2-1; v_call: TRBV29-1; d_call: TRBD2; clone_size: .; cdr3_nt: TGCAGCGTGGGAAAGCGGGGCTCCTACAATGAGCAGTTCTTC; cdr3_aa: CSVGKRGSYNEQFF
j_call: TRBJ2-7; v_call: TRBV11-2; d_call: TRBD2; clone_size: .; cdr3_nt: TGTGCCAGCAGCCGGTCACGGGAGGCTTCCTACGAGCAGTACTTC; cdr3_aa: CASSRSREASYEQYF
j_call: TRBJ2-7; v_call: TRBV5-1; d_call: TRBD2; clone_size: many; cdr3_nt: TGCGCCAGCAGCACCGGGACTACCAACGAGCAGTACTTC; cdr3_aa: CASSTGTTNEQYF
j_call: TRBJ2-7; v_call: TRBV6-5; d_call: .; clone_size: .; cdr3_nt: TGTGCCAGCAGTTCGAGACGGGGATACGAGCAGTACTTC; cdr3_aa: CASSSRRGYEQYF
j_call: TRBJ1-2; v_call: TRBV5-6; d_call: TRBD1; clone_size: .; cdr3_nt: TGTGCCAGCAGCTACCGCAGGGGGTCTGGCTACACCTTC; cdr3_aa: CASSYRRGSGYTF
j_call: TRBJ1-5; v_call: TRBV2; d_call: .; clone_size: .; cdr3_nt: TGTGCCAGCAGTGTCGGACTCAGCAATCAGCCCCAGCATTTT; cdr3_aa: CASSVGLSNQPQHF
j_call: TRBJ1-1; v_call: TRBV28; d_call: .; clone_size: .; cdr3_nt: TGTGCCAGCAGTACGTTCGTGCAGGGGGCTTTCTTT; cdr3_aa: CASSTFVQGAFF
j_call: TRBJ2-5; v_call: TRBV5-6; d_call: .; clone_size: .; cdr3_nt: TGTGCCAGCAGCTTGGCCGGTGGTTACCAAGAGACCCAGTACTTC; cdr3_aa: CASSLAGGYQETQYF
j_call: TRBJ2-1; v_call: TRBV6-6; d_call: .; clone_size: .; cdr3_nt: TGTGCCAGCAGTTACTCCCGCGGGTCCTCCTACAATGAGCAGTTCTTC; cdr3_aa: CASSYSRGSSYNEQFF
j_call: TRBJ1-4; v_call: TRBV4-2; d_call: .; clone_size: .; cdr3_nt: TGTGCCAGCAGCCAAGAAGGTGTGAAGGAAGTTTCAACTAATGAAAAACTGTTTTTT; cdr3_aa: CASSQEGVKEVSTNEKLFF
j_call: TRBJ2-5; v_call: TRBV5-1; d_call: .; clone_size: once; cdr3_nt: TGCGCCAGCAGCTTGTCCGGTCCCGAGACCCAGTACTTC; cdr3_aa: CASSLSGPETQYF
j_call: TRBJ2-3; v_call: TRBV5-4; d_call: TRBD1; clone_size: .; cdr3_nt: TGTGCCAGCAGCTTGGAATTGGCAGGGGGAGGCACAGATACGCAGTATTTT; cdr3_aa: CASSLELAGGGTDTQYF
j_call: TRBJ1-1; v_call: TRBV29-1; d_call: .; clone_size: .; cdr3_nt: TGCAGCGTTGTGTACGGGGGCGGGAAAGCTTTCTTT; cdr3_aa: CSVVYGGGKAFF
j_call: TRBJ1-6; v_call: TRBV27; d_call: .; clone_size: .; cdr3_nt: TGTGCCAGCTCTTTCTCCTATAATTCACCCCTCCACTTT; cdr3_aa: CASSFSYNSPLHF
j_call: TRBJ2-2; v_call: TRBV7-9; d_call: .; clone_size: .; cdr3_nt: TGTGCCACCAACTTGAGATACACCGGGGAGCTGTTTTTT; cdr3_aa: CATNLRYTGELFF
j_call: TRBJ2-7; v_call: TRBV6-5; d_call: TRBD1; clone_size: .; cdr3_nt: TGTGCCAGCAGTTACTCCGGGACAGGGCCCTACGAGCAGTACTTC; cdr3_aa: CASSYSGTGPYEQYF
j_call: TRBJ2-1; v_call: TRBV5-4; d_call: .; clone_size: .; cdr3_nt: TGTGCCAGCAGCTTGGCTGGGAGCTCCTACAATGAGCAGTTCTTC; cdr3_aa: CASSLAGSSYNEQFF